Listed below are T cell receptor beta chains from one sample, sequenced in a study of cytomegalovirus exposure and HLA in healthy donors. Some clones are missing from TCRdb's copy, which holds only in-frame ones; the method was immunoSEQ multiplex PCR. The data contain some 150,000 clones, 60% to 80% of them singletons. Source material: PBMCs. These receptor sequences come from a male donor in good health and CMV-seronegative. Each CDR3 is given without its conserved first and last residue. The order of the fields is V gene, D gene, J gene, CDR3 protein. D genes are given only for firm matches.

TRBV30	-	TRBJ2-3	AWRESTDTQY
TRBV6-4	-	TRBJ2-3	ASSKEGGSTDTQY
TRBV11-2	TRBD2	TRBJ2-3	ASSLELAGNTDTQY
TRBV5-1	-	TRBJ1-2	ASSSQGYYGYT
TRBV7-2	TRBD1	TRBJ2-1	ASSLARGHSEQF
TRBV7-9	TRBD1	TRBJ1-2	ASSLTMGTGAYGYT
TRBV12-5	-	TRBJ1-4	ASGLDRYNEKLF
TRBV30	TRBD2	TRBJ2-2	AWGVPGLAPNTGELF
TRBV6-5	-	TRBJ1-1	ASSYSPRSGDTEAF
TRBV7-2	-	TRBJ2-7	ASSERTAYEQY
TRBV5-1	-	TRBJ2-3	ASSLALASTSRTDTQY
TRBV5-1	-	TRBJ1-3	ASTSQGPGNTIY
TRBV29-1	-	TRBJ2-1	SVDPAQVEQF
TRBV15	TRBD2	TRBJ2-3	ATSRATRGADTQY
TRBV18	-	TRBJ2-3	ASSLDRDFTDTQY
TRBV5-1	-	TRBJ2-3	ASSFDGGQSTDTQY
TRBV9	-	TRBJ2-2	ASSAPQGRIGELF
TRBV19	-	TRBJ1-5	ATHGPQGHQPQH
TRBV19	TRBD1	TRBJ1-2	ASSIDLDRASGYT
TRBV4-1	TRBD2	TRBJ2-7	ASSQNPGLADEQY
TRBV2	-	TRBJ1-1	ASSETGSGKAF
TRBV30	-	TRBJ1-3	AWSVKGGTGNTIY
TRBV14	-	TRBJ1-1	ASSNGGFTEAF
TRBV5-4	TRBD1	TRBJ1-2	ASSLGQGGYGYT
TRBV4-3	-	TRBJ2-3	ASSQEGLETSTDTQY
TRBV13	-	TRBJ2-5	ASSLVGEQETQY
TRBV10-3	-	TRBJ2-7	AIRSPGTGQSYEQY
TRBV27	-	TRBJ2-5	ASSSRSVPQETQY
TRBV7-9	-	TRBJ1-6	ASSNETGKNSPLH
TRBV6-6	-	TRBJ2-7	ASSSGTARGEQY
TRBV2	TRBD1	TRBJ1-2	ASSLGTGGGYT
TRBV7-3	-	TRBJ2-2	ASSLNPATGELF
TRBV6-6	-	TRBJ2-5	ASSFEETQY
TRBV5-4	TRBD2	TRBJ2-1	ASSFGLAAYNEQF
TRBV7-6	TRBD1	TRBJ1-5	ASSLGGIQPQH
TRBV13	TRBD1	TRBJ1-3	ASSSQQGAGNTIY
TRBV28	-	TRBJ1-1	ASLEVQSTEAF
TRBV5-1	-	TRBJ2-5	ASSLGGSQETQY
TRBV9	TRBD1	TRBJ2-7	ASSGPGQGSYEQY
TRBV9	TRBD2	TRBJ2-5	ASSVAPERGQETQY
TRBV19	-	TRBJ2-1	ASSIGGRVWEQF
TRBV11-2	-	TRBJ2-7	ASSPRAYEQY
TRBV6-6	TRBD1	TRBJ1-5	ASRGQGSQPQH
TRBV5-1	TRBD1	TRBJ2-7	ASSSGTGSYEQY
TRBV6-5	-	TRBJ1-1	ASSLWGDGTEAF
TRBV20-1	-	TRBJ1-1	SAIGGAEAF
TRBV11-2	TRBD2	TRBJ2-7	ASKPGGKDEQY